Here is one TCR beta chain with its context. Antigen unknown. This sample is drawn from a study of OX40 agonist ivuxolimab in advanced cancers. A history of autoimmune disease or systemic immunosuppression excluded patients. CDR3 length: 15 amino acids. Germline V gives CDR1 MNHEY, CDR2 SMNVEV (reference sequence). The trim removed 3 bases at V and 3 bases at J, leaving 3 bases unmatched. Produced via immunoSEQ multiplex PCR; TCRdb's table is partial and in-frame only. The table has 50,000 or so clones, roughly 84% seen once. General study points: In CD8+ T cells, expanded clones were on average more numerous than in CD4+. Antigen targets of the expanded peripheral T cells went undetermined. Partial responders at 0.1-3.0 mg/kg had among the lowest clonal expansion.

This TCR came from an adult with an advanced solid tumor such as melanoma, head and neck, liver or kidney cancer. This specimen consisted of CD4+ or CD8+ T cells sorted from blood, obtained in a trial of the OX40 agonist ivuxolimab. The chain links TRBV27 to TRBJ2-1; 9 bases fit TRBD2. Written as DNA, the CDR3 is TGTGCCAGCAGTTTTGATAGCGGGAGCTACAATGAGCAGTTCTTC. This translates into CASSFDSGSYNEQFF.